Listed below are T cell receptor beta chains from one sample, sequenced in a study of CD8 T cells in ankylosing spondylitis. TCRdb fed the 5' RACE reads into MiXCR, producing one record per CDR3 protein. Of around 300,000 distinct CDR3 sequences detected, under 15% appear once; the ten largest clones hold roughly 0.99%. Input material: blood, either unsorted or a sorted T cell fraction (not recorded which). The receptors shown here come from a male donor with ankylosing spondylitis or in good health (not recorded which). The CDR3 runs from the conserved cysteine through the conserved F or W. A D gene is named only where the DNA matches it firmly. Rows give clone size only sometimes, using once, few, many, or a class for an expanded clone.

size | D | J | V | DNA | CDR3
few | TRBD1 | TRBJ2-1 | TRBV18 | TGTGCCAGCTCCCTGACCGGGACAGGGGGCTCCTACAATGAGCAGTTCTTC | CASSLTGTGGSYNEQFF
few | TRBD2 | TRBJ2-5 | TRBV10-1 | TGCGCCAGCAGTGAATCGGGGGGAGTTACGGAGACCCAGTACTTC | CASSESGGVTETQYF
NA | TRBD2 | TRBJ2-3 | TRBV6-1 | TGTGCCAGCAGGGGGACTAGCGGGAGTCGAGATACGCAGTATTTT | CASRGTSGSRDTQYF
NA | NA | TRBJ1-2 | TRBV5-1 | TGCGCCAGCAGCCCTGCCCAAGAGTATGGCTACACCTTC | CASSPAQEYGYTF
few | TRBD1 | TRBJ2-1 | TRBV10-2 | TGCGCCAGCAATGTACCCCCCAGCGGGATGGACAGGGGACAGTTCTTC | CASNVPPSGMDRGQFF
many | NA | TRBJ2-1 | TRBV10-3 | TGTGCCATCAGTGGGGCCGGGATCTCCTACAATGAGCAGTTCTTC | CAISGAGISYNEQFF
NA | NA | TRBJ2-5 | TRBV7-2 | TGTGCCAGCAGCTTCGAGGGCGGAGAGACCCAGTACTTC | CASSFEGGETQYF
few | TRBD1 | TRBJ1-1 | TRBV28 | TGTGCCAGCAGTCCCGGGACAGGGGGCCTCACTGAAGCTTTCTTT | CASSPGTGGLTEAFF
many | NA | TRBJ1-2 | TRBV29-1 | TGCAGCTCTGAAGTCTCTCCTAACTATGGCTACACCTTC | CSSEVSPNYGYTF
NA | NA | TRBJ1-1 | TRBV5-1 | TGCGCCAGCAGCGGGGGGTCAGGGTGGAACACTGAAGCTTTCTTT | CASSGGSGWNTEAFF
NA | NA | TRBJ1-5 | TRBV27 | TGTGCCAGCCGCTCAACAGGAGGCAATCAGCCCCAGCATTTT | CASRSTGGNQPQHF
many | NA | TRBJ2-3 | TRBV5-6 | TGTGCCAGCAGCCTGGACGGTAGCACAGATACGCAGTATTTT | CASSLDGSTDTQYF
few | TRBD2 | TRBJ2-1 | TRBV13 | TGTGCCAGCAGCTCTTCGGGACTAGCGGGAGAGAATGAGCAGTTCTTC | CASSSSGLAGENEQFF
NA | NA | TRBJ2-7 | TRBV5-6 | TGTGCCAGCAGCTTGGTAGGGGACGAGCAGTACTTC | CASSLVGDEQYF
NA | NA | TRBJ1-1 | TRBV7-9 | TGTGCCAGCAGCCCGCTTGTTGGCAGGGGGAACACTGAAGCTTTCTTT | CASSPLVGRGNTEAFF
few | TRBD1 | TRBJ1-1 | TRBV5-1 | TGCGCCAGCAGCGTGACAGGGTTTAGCGCTGAAGCTTTCTTT | CASSVTGFSAEAFF
few | NA | TRBJ2-7 | TRBV10-3 | TGTGCCCCCCTCGGGCAGGGGAAAATTTCTAGCGAGCAGTACTTC | CAPLGQGKISSEQYF
few | NA | TRBJ2-7 | TRBV7-2 | TGTGCCAGCAGCTCGGACGGTTACTCCTACGAGCAGTACTTC | CASSSDGYSYEQYF
NA | NA | TRBJ1-1 | TRBV2 | TGTGCCAGCAGCCCCCGGACGGCGACCACTGAAGCTTTCTTT | CASSPRTATTEAFF
few | TRBD1 | TRBJ1-3 | TRBV18 | TGTGCCAGCTCACCGGACAGGGGCGGAAACACCATATATTTT | CASSPDRGGNTIYF
NA | NA | TRBJ1-1 | TRBV7-8 | TGTGCCAGCAGCCTCCGGACAGTGATGAACACTGAAGCTTTCTTT | CASSLRTVMNTEAFF
NA | TRBD2 | TRBJ2-7 | TRBV20-1 | TGCAGTGCTAGAGATGGGAGACTAGCGGGAGCAAGGGGTCGTGAGCAGTACTTC | CSARDGRLAGARGREQYF
NA | TRBD1 | TRBJ1-2 | TRBV29-1 | TGCAGCGGGGGTGACAGGGCTAACTATGGCTACACCTTC | CSGGDRANYGYTF